The sequence of this T cell receptor beta chain was determined in a study of blood T cell repertoires in COVID-19. At the level of the study: Italy, Spain and the United States were the sources of the convalescent and acute COVID-19 samples. From T cells, B-cell-depleted T cells, or PBMCs came the material, which was cDNA or gDNA.

Comments on this clone: A read error may produce the germline difference seen at one junction end.

This CDR3 is built from 11 residues. Germline CDR1 GTSNPN, CDR2 SVGIG (reference sequence). Original analysis: Amplification of reference gene primers provided the estimated nucleated cell counts. Repertoires were generated with immunoSEQ multiplex PCR, while TCRdb's copy carries only in-frame clones and drops some. V and J calls and clone size are given by that table; D and trimming were obtained from the DNA. This table has about 200,000 clones, approximately 83% appearing once. Sequencing used peripheral blood. The TCR originated in a man between 60 and 70 years old with acute or convalescent COVID-19. The V and J genes are TRBV30 and TRBJ2-7, with 10 nucleotides matching TRBD1. CDR3 loop: CAWSQSGTGVF. CDR3 DNA: TGTGCCTGGAGTCAATCCGGGACAGGGGTCTTC. Based on the CDR3 plus reference TRBV30 and TRBJ2-7, the full variable domain is SQTIHQWPATLVQPVGSPLSLECTVEGTSNPNLYWYRQAAGRGLQLLFYSVGIGQISSEVPQNLSASRPQDRQFILSSKKLLLSDSGFYLCAWSQSGTGVFGPGTRLTVT.